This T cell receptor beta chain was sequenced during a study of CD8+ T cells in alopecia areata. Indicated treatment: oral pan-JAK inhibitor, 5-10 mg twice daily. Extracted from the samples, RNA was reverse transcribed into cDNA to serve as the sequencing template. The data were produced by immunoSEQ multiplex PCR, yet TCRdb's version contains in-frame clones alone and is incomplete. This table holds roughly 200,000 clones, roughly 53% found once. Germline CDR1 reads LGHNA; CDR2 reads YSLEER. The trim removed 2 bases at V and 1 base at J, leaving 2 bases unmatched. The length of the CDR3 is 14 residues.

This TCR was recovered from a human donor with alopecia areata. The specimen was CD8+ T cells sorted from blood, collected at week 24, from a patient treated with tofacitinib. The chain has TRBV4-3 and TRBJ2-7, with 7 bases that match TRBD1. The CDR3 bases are TGCGCCAGCAGCCAATCGACAGGGTCCTACGAGCAGTACTTC. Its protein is CASSQSTGSYEQYF.